A single sample is the source of the 32 T cell receptor beta chains below, sequenced in a study of blood T cells in healthy people across ages. Alongside a J-beta primer mix, a sample-barcoded 5' primer served in a second PCR lasting roughly 7 to 11 cycles. In TCRdb, the 5' RACE reads were re-called with MiXCR into one record per CDR3 protein. This table holds under 2,000,000 distinct CDR3 sequences, roughly 49% found once. The sample was blood. These receptors were obtained from a woman between 40 and 55 years old in good health.

This CDR3 reads CASSFGTPVSGNTIYF. The CDR3 DNA reads as TGTGCCAGCAGCTTCGGGACGCCGGTCTCTGGAAACACCATATATTTT. This chain links TRBV7-9 with TRBJ1-3; a possible D gene is TRBD1 (5 bases). The V and J ends lost 3 bases and 0 bases respectively, with 12 bases between them. Germline CDR1 SEHNR, CDR2 FQNEAQ (reference sequence). This CDR3 is built from 16 residues.

The chain has TRBV18 and TRBJ2-2; TRBD2 agrees at 9 bases. Trimming took 2 bases from V and 5 from J; bases not matched to a gene: 3. Germline V CDR1 and CDR2: KGHSH, LQKENI. The CDR3 consists of 15 residues. The CDR3 region is CASSPASGGTGELFF. The CDR3 region has the DNA TGTGCCAGCTCACCAGCAAGCGGGGGGACCGGGGAGCTGTTTTTT. Variable domain in full (rest from reference TRBV18 and TRBJ2-2): NAGVMQNPRHLVRRRGQEARLRCSPMKGHSHVYWYRQLPEEGLKFMVYLQKENIIDESGMPKERFSAEFPKEGPSILRIQQVVRGDSAAYFCASSPASGGTGELFFGEGSRLTVL.

The chain employs TRBV14 and TRBJ2-7; D uncertain. V lost 0 bases and J 0 bases, leaving 12 bases between the germline ends. Per the germline V gene, CDR1 is SGHDN and CDR2 is FVKESK. CDR3 length: 16 amino acids. The CDR3 coding sequence is TGTGCCAGCAGCCAAGAGGCCAGCTTGAGCTCCTACGAGCAGTACTTC. It yields the protein CASSQEASLSSYEQYF. The whole variable domain, remainder taken from reference TRBV14 and TRBJ2-7, is EAGVTQFPSHSVIEKGQTVTLRCDPISGHDNLYWYRRVMGKEIKFLLHFVKESKQDESGMPNNRFLAERTGGTYSTLKVQPAELEDSGVYFCASSQEASLSSYEQYFGPGTRLTVT.

In its sample, this clonotype was seen once. The chain employs TRBV20-1 and TRBJ1-1; TRBD1 matches at 10 bases. The germline gives CDR1 DFQATT, CDR2 SNEGSKA (reference sequence). The CDR3 extends over 17 amino acids. Losses at the gene ends were 4 bases for V and 1 base for J; bases not matched to a gene: 12. The CDR3 bases are TGCAGTGCTAATCCGGGACAGGGGAACTTGCGGAACACTGAAGCTTTCTTT. The encoded protein is CSANPGQGNLRNTEAFF.

This chain uses TRBV4-3 with TRBJ1-1; D is possibly TRBD1 (5 bases). CDR3 length: 15 amino acids. V shed 4 bases and J shed 3 bases, with 15 bases lying between them. The germline V gene encodes CDR1 LGHNA and CDR2 YSLEER. The CDR3 region is CASSLAGTEHTEAFF. The CDR3 region has the DNA TGCGCCAGCAGCCTCGCCGGGACGGAGCACACTGAAGCTTTCTTT.

This clonotype occurred a few times. The chain is built from TRBV20-1 and TRBJ2-5, with 9 nucleotides matching TRBD2. The CDR3 totals 16 residues. The V gene end was trimmed by 6 bases and the J gene end by 5 bases; junction bases not matched to a gene: 16. CDR1 is DFQATT, CDR2 SNEGSKA, per germline (reference sequence). CDR3 sequence: CSAELFWRGGRETQYF. CDR3 coding DNA: TGCAGTGCGGAGTTGTTCTGGCGGGGGGGTCGTGAGACCCAGTACTTC.

The chain carries TRBV27 and TRBJ2-2; no clear D gene. Germline V lookup: CDR1 MNHEY, CDR2 SMNVEV (reference sequence). The CDR3 runs to 15 residues. V lost 6 bases to trimming and J lost 5 bases, with 16 bases between them. The CDR3 sequence is CASSPGKGPTGELFF. The CDR3 region has the DNA TGTGCCAGCAGCCCTGGAAAGGGTCCGACCGGGGAGCTGTTTTTT.

The sample holds a few counts of this clonotype. V and J are TRBV15 and TRBJ2-6; weak D call: TRBD1 (5 bases). The V gene lost 3 bases and the J gene lost 2 bases, with 8 bases spanning the gap. Germline-derived CDR1 and CDR2 are LNHNV and YYDKDF (reference sequence). The CDR3 loop spans 15 amino acids. The chain's CDR3 is CATSRKGAGANVLTF. The CDR3 nucleotides read TGTGCCACCAGCAGGAAAGGGGCTGGGGCCAACGTCCTGACTTTC.

The chain couples TRBV19 to TRBJ2-3; a weak D match, TRBD1 (6 bases). Germline lookup yields CDR1 LNHDA and CDR2 SQIVND (reference sequence). The V gene lost 6 bases and the J gene lost 5 bases, with 21 bases spanning the gap. The CDR3 is made up of 16 amino acids. For the CDR3, the DNA is TGTGCCAGTAGCCTAATTGGCGCAGGGGCGAGAGATACGCAGTATTTT. Its protein is CASSLIGAGARDTQYF. The complete variable domain, with remaining parts taken from reference TRBV19 and TRBJ2-3, reads DGGITQSPKYLFRKEGQNVTLSCEQNLNHDAMYWYRQDPGQGLRLIYYSQIVNDFQKGDIAEGYSVSREKKESFPLTVTSAQKNPTAFYLCASSLIGAGARDTQYFGPGTRLTVL.

V and J are TRBV6-2 or TRBV6-3 and TRBJ2-5, with 7 bases identical to TRBD1. The better agreement between TRBJ2-7 and the DNA end casts doubt on the J call. Germline CDR1 reads MNHEY; CDR2 reads SVGEGT. The length of the CDR3 is 13 residues. The CDR3 coding sequence is TGTGCCAGCAGTGAACAGGGGATAGGCGAGCAGTACTTC. Translating it yields CASSEQGIGEQYF.

The chain joins TRBV13 to TRBJ1-2; weak D call: TRBD1 (5 bases). The ends were cut back, 3 bases at V and 4 bases at J, with 9 bases in the middle. The CDR3 has 13 residues. Germline CDR1 PRHDT, CDR2 FYEKMQ (reference sequence). The CDR3, as DNA: TGTGCCAGCAGCTTTGACAGATTCTATGGCTACACCTTC. This gives the protein CASSFDRFYGYTF.

The chain combines TRBV4-3 with TRBJ1-2; 8 nucleotides align to TRBD1. CDR1 is LGHNA, CDR2 YSLEER, per germline. V lost 4 bases and J lost 3; bases outside the gene matches: 4. The CDR3 extends over 14 amino acids. The CDR3 DNA sequence: TGCGCCAGCAGCCGCACGACAGGGGACTATGGCTACACCTTC. Amino acids: CASSRTTGDYGYTF.

Notes on this clonotype: Its ends do not fully match the called genes, so a read error is possible. The chain recombines TRBV7-9 with TRBJ1-2; 8 bases line up with TRBD1. Germline V gene lookup returns CDR1 SEHNR and CDR2 FQNEAQ (reference sequence). This CDR3 has 12 residues. Here the CDR3 DNA reads TGCTCACAGGGGGACCAAAAGTATGGCTACACCTTC. Protein sequence: CSQGDQKYGYTF.

The V and J genes are TRBV3-1 and TRBJ2-3; 10 bases are shared with TRBD2. CDR1 and CDR2 (germline): LGHDT, YNNKEL (reference sequence). The junction had 11 bases not matched to a gene; V was cut back by 4 bases and J by 1 base. This CDR3 comprises 18 residues. CDR3 nucleotides: TGTGCCAGCAGCCCTGGACTAGCGGTATCCCTGGGCACAGATACGCAGTATTTT. Its translation: CASSPGLAVSLGTDTQYF.

This sequence joins TRBV4-3 and TRBJ2-7; TRBD2 matches at 9 bases. The germline CDR1 and CDR2 sequences are LGHNA and YSLEER. CDR3 size: 16 residues. The V gene end was trimmed by 0 bases and the J gene end by 7 bases; junction bases not matched to a gene: 10. The DNA of the CDR3 is TGCGCCAGCAGCCAAGATATAGCGGGGGCTTACAATGAGCAGTACTTC. Encoded protein: CASSQDIAGAYNEQYF.

The sample holds a few counts of this clonotype. This chain links TRBV5-1 with TRBJ2-3; 9 bases are a match to TRBD1. The CDR3 extends over 17 amino acids. V dropped 0 bases and J dropped 6; count of bases not matched to a gene: 11. The V gene's germline CDR1 is SGHRS and CDR2 YFSETQ. As DNA, the CDR3 is TGCGCCAGCAGCTTGGGGGGACAGGGAGTAGCGGAGGATACGCAGTATTTT. It translates to CASSLGGQGVAEDTQYF.

This clonotype appeared once. The chain is built from TRBV7-8 and TRBJ1-2; D might be TRBD1 (5 bases). Germline lookup yields CDR1 SGHVS and CDR2 FQNEAQ. CDR3 length equals 14 residues. V was trimmed by 3 bases and J by 1 base, leaving 9 bases between them. CDR3 loop: CASSLGPRNYGYTF. The CDR3, as DNA: TGTGCCAGCAGCTTGGGACCGCGTAACTATGGCTACACCTTC.

The chain carries TRBV7-2 and TRBJ2-3; D unresolved. Germline CDR1 and CDR2: SGHTA and FQGNSA. This CDR3 spans 13 amino acids. V was trimmed by 4 bases and J by 4 bases, leaving 9 bases between them. CDR3 residues: CASSYPESDTQYF. CDR3 nucleotides: TGTGCCAGCAGCTACCCTGAATCAGATACGCAGTATTTT.

The chain has TRBV6-6 and TRBJ1-2, with D possibly being TRBD1 (5 bases). CDR1 and CDR2 (germline): MNHNY, SVGAGI (reference sequence). The V and J ends lost 4 bases and 6 bases respectively, with 12 bases between them. There are 13 residues in the CDR3. In DNA form, the CDR3 reads TGTGCCAGCAGTTGGGGCAGGGAGGATGGCTACACCTTC. Translating it yields CASSWGREDGYTF.

The V and J genes are TRBV27 and TRBJ2-5, with TRBD2 matching 10 bases. This CDR3 has 18 residues. With 2 bases clipped from V and 5 bases from J, the junction kept 14 bases outside the gene matches. Germline V gives CDR1 MNHEY, CDR2 SMNVEV (reference sequence). Here the CDR3 DNA reads TGTGCCAGCAGTTTAGTCGGCGGGCCTAGCGGGAGCCCTGAGACCCAGTACTTC. This encodes CASSLVGGPSGSPETQYF.

The CDR3 is CASSESRQGFTDTQYF. The CDR3 DNA is TGTGCCAGCAGTGAATCTCGACAGGGATTCACAGATACGCAGTATTTT. V gene TRBV2 combines with J gene TRBJ2-3, with 7 bases lining up with TRBD1. Unmatched junction bases numbered 7, after V lost 2 bases and J lost 2 bases. Germline V gene lookup returns CDR1 SNHLY and CDR2 FYNNEI. The CDR3 spans 16 residues.

The chain recombines TRBV6-2 or TRBV6-3 with TRBJ2-5; maybe TRBD2 (5 bases). This CDR3 has 16 amino acids. CDR1 and CDR2 (germline): MNHEY, SVGEGT. Between the trimmed V and J ends, which lost 4 bases and 1 base, there was a span of 16 bases. CDR3 bases: TGTGCCAGCAGTTCCCGGGATTTAGAAGGCCAAGAGACCCAGTACTTC. Translation gives CASSSRDLEGQETQYF.

This clonotype was picked up a small number of times. V and J are TRBV20-1 and TRBJ2-6; D possibly uses TRBD1 or TRBD2 (5 bases each). V was trimmed by 5 bases and J by 0 bases, leaving 17 bases between them. This CDR3 is built from 17 residues. Per germline, CDR1 DFQATT and CDR2 SNEGSKA (reference sequence). CDR3 in DNA: TGCAGTGCTCGGGACCTTACAACCTCCTCTGGGGCCAACGTCCTGACTTTC. Its protein product is CSARDLTTSSGANVLTF.

The chain carries TRBV7-3 and TRBJ1-1, with D uncertain. Germline V gives CDR1 SGHTA, CDR2 FQGTGA. The CDR3 extends over 14 amino acids. Trimming took off 0 bases at V and 6 bases at J, with 11 bases between the two ends. The CDR3: CASSLTAPVAEAFF. For the CDR3, the DNA is TGTGCCAGCAGCTTAACGGCTCCGGTTGCTGAAGCTTTCTTT. The full variable domain, with the rest looked up from reference TRBV7-3 and TRBJ1-1, is GAGVSQTPSNKVTEKGKYVELRCDPISGHTALYWYRQSLGQGPEFLIYFQGTGAADDSGLPNDRFFAVRPEGSVSTLKIQRTERGDSAVYLCASSLTAPVAEAFFGQGTRLTVV.

This clonotype has a handful of counts. CDR3 nucleotides: TGCAGCGTTGAAGAGCGGACAGCGACACTTAACTATGGCTACACCTTC. Translated: CSVEERTATLNYGYTF. The chain recombines TRBV29-1 with TRBJ1-2, with D tentatively TRBD1 (6 bases). Looked up from germline, CDR1 is SQVTM and CDR2 is ANQGSEA. The CDR3 is 16 amino acids. V lost 0 bases, J lost 1 base, and 15 bases lay in between. The full variable domain, in which reference TRBV29-1 and TRBJ1-2 provide the parts outside the CDR3, is SAVISQKPSRDICQRGTSLTIQCQVDSQVTMMFWYRQQPGQSLTLIATANQGSEATYESGFVIDKFPISRPNLTFSTLTVSNMSPEDSSIYLCSVEERTATLNYGYTFGSGTRLTVV.

This clonotype has a handful of counts. The chain couples TRBV7-2 to TRBJ2-1; D possibly matches TRBD1 or TRBD2 (6 bases each). The CDR3 has 15 residues. The V gene's germline CDR1 is SGHTA and CDR2 FQGNSA. The germline V and J ends were trimmed by 3 bases and 6 bases, with 15 bases remaining between them. The CDR3, as DNA: TGTGCCAGCAGCTTTGATGGGGGGCGTCGCAATGAGCAGTTCTTC. Amino acids: CASSFDGGRRNEQFF.

The chain is built from TRBV6-6 and TRBJ1-1; 8 bases are a match to TRBD1. The CDR3 is 14 amino acids. V lost 6 bases, J lost 3 bases, and 6 bases stayed unmatched. Germline CDR1 is MNHNY and CDR2 is SVGAGI (reference sequence). The CDR3 coding sequence is TGTGCCAGCAGCGTCCCGGGACAGGACACTGAAGCTTTCTTT. Translation gives CASSVPGQDTEAFF.

The table lists this clonotype with a few counts. This chain joins TRBV13 and TRBJ1-2, with 8 bases that match TRBD1. Losses at the gene ends were 5 bases for V and 5 bases for J; bases not matched to a gene: 16. This CDR3 comprises 17 residues. Looked up from germline, CDR1 is PRHDT and CDR2 is FYEKMQ (reference sequence). CDR3 protein: CASSQRTGRETGYGYTF. The DNA of the CDR3 is TGTGCCAGCAGCCAAAGGACAGGGCGGGAGACGGGGTATGGCTACACCTTC.

The chain couples TRBV4-3 to TRBJ1-2, with D unresolved. The ends were cut back, 4 bases at V and 0 bases at J, with 15 bases in the middle. Germline V gene sequence: CDR1 LGHNA, CDR2 YSLEER. The length of the CDR3 is 16 residues. The DNA of the CDR3 is TGCGCCAGCAGCCCGCAAGGAGGGAATACTAACTATGGCTACACCTTC. It encodes CASSPQGGNTNYGYTF.

J is TRBJ2-5 and V is TRBV4-3; 9 bases match TRBD1. The trim removed 4 bases at V and 4 bases at J, leaving 4 bases unmatched. Germline CDR1 LGHNA, CDR2 YSLEER. The CDR3 totals 14 residues. The DNA for the CDR3 is TGCGCCAGCAGCCCACACAGGGGGCCAGAGACCCAGTACTTC. It encodes CASSPHRGPETQYF.

The CDR3 reads CASSSGQPYGYTF. In nucleotides, the CDR3 is TGTGCCAGCAGCTCAGGACAACCCTATGGCTACACCTTC. The V call is TRBV7-2, the J call TRBJ1-2; tentatively, D is TRBD1 (5 bases). Trimming took off 4 bases at V and 4 bases at J, with 10 bases between the two ends. Germline V lookup: CDR1 SGHTA, CDR2 FQGNSA. This CDR3 has 13 residues.

This clonotype was seen only a few times. At one end the junction does not follow the germline gene, possibly because of a read error. The chain uses TRBV6-6 and TRBJ2-5; D is unclear. This CDR3 is built from 12 residues. Germline lookup yields CDR1 MNHNY and CDR2 SVGAGI (reference sequence). In DNA form, the CDR3 reads TGTGCCAGCAGTCACTCCGAAGAGACCCAGTACTTC. It specifies CASSHSEETQYF.